This T cell receptor (beta chain) comes out of a study of T-cell reconstitution after alpha-beta-depleted transplantation in children. As it was prepared, the TCRbeta library received unique molecular identifiers. TCRdb re-called the PCR reads with MiXCR, one entry per CDR3 protein. The repertoire holds some 300,000 distinct CDR3 sequences, over 9% seen once, with roughly 7% in the top ten. Findings of the study overall: Hyperexpanded clones declined; after one year, newly produced T cells mostly supplied diversity. It was surviving recipient T cells and thymic progenitors that gave some patients high TCRbeta diversity at day 60. By about two months after transplant, alpha-beta T cells reportedly arose from several hundred graft clones that had expanded.

This clonotype was found many times. The antigen is not known. This sample comprised PBMCs, obtained before TCRalphabeta/CD19-depleted stem cell transplant. The sequence was obtained from a boy younger than two with acute myeloid leukemia, due to receive a stem cell transplant.

CDR3: CASSPRVAGLDTGELFF. CDR3 DNA sequence: TGTGCCAGCAGCCCCCGGGTAGCGGGATTGGACACCGGGGAGCTGTTTTTT. The chain links TRBV7-2 to TRBJ2-2, with 8 bases identical to TRBD2. Germline V CDR1 and CDR2: SGHTA, FQGNSA. V shed 5 bases and J 3 bases; nucleotides not matched to a gene: 11. This CDR3 comprises 17 residues.